This entry features one T cell receptor beta chain sequence. Its target is unknown. These data belong to a study of siplizumab effects on memory and regulatory T cells. The repertoire was sequenced with immunoSEQ multiplex PCR; TCRdb's copy has only in-frame clones and lacks some. The data contain about 110,000 clones, roughly 90% of them singletons. Study observations and caveats: Confirmation that proliferating Tregs from siplizumab cultures had suppressive function was not obtained. The naive T cell population seemed more diverse than memory cells and seemed a major contributor to the alloresponse. Siplizumab brought about a significant reduction in alloreactive sequences traceable to unstimulated CD4+ memory cells.

The CDR3 has 14 amino acids. V was trimmed by 4 bases and J by 3 bases, leaving 11 bases between them. Germline V gene sequence: CDR1 KGHSH, CDR2 LQKENI. The chain links TRBV18 to TRBJ2-3; D is ambiguous. The sample was CD4+ T cells sorted from blood. This clonotype was sampled from a human donor in good health. The CDR3 loop is CASSQDGVTDTQYF. CDR3 coding DNA: TGTGCCAGCTCACAGGACGGAGTGACAGATACGCAGTATTTT.